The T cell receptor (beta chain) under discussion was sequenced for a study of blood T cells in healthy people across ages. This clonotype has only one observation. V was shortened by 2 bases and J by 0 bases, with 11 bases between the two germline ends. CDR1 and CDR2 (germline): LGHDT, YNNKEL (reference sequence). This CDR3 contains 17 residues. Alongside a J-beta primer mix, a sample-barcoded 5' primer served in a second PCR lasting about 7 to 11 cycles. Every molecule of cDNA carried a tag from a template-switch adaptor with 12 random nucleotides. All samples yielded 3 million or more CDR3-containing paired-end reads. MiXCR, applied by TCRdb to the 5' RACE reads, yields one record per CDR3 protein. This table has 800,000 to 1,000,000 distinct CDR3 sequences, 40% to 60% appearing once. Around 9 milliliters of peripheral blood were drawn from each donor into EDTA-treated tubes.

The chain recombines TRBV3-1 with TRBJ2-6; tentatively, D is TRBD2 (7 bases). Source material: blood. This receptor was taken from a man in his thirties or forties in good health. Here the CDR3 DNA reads TGTGCCAGCAGCCAACAAGGGGGGGACTCTGGGGCCAACGTCCTGACTTTC. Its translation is CASSQQGGDSGANVLTF.